This is a list of T cell receptor beta chains from one sample in a study of T cells in Graves' hyperthyroidism and ophthalmopathy. TCRdb used MiXCR to reprocess the multiplex PCR reads, holding one entry per CDR3 protein. Here the sample spans 640,000 or so distinct CDR3 sequences, more than 13% being singletons. Material: blood. The receptor source for this set is a young woman with Graves' ophthalmopathy. CDR3s include the opening cysteine and the closing phenylalanine or tryptophan. The D gene is left open where the match is weak. The size of a clone is reported for some rows only, either as once, few or many, or as a class for expanded clones.

TRBD1,TRBV2,12,many,TRBJ1-2,CASSETGEGYTF,TGTGCCAGCAGTGAAACAGGGGAAGGCTACACCTTC
-,TRBV19,16,few,TRBJ2-1,CASSKGAGGRSNEQFF,TGTGCCAGTAGTAAAGGTGCGGGCGGGCGTTCCAATGAGCAGTTCTTC
-,TRBV6-1,16,few,TRBJ2-2,CASSFGDMSNTGELFF,TGTGCCAGCAGTTTTGGGGACATGTCGAACACCGGGGAGCTGTTTTTT
TRBD1,TRBV28,17,many,TRBJ2-7,CASSHLFRDRGSDEQYF,TGTGCCAGCAGCCACCTATTCCGGGACAGGGGTTCGGACGAGCAGTACTTC
TRBD2,TRBV3-1,15,few,TRBJ2-7,CASSSATSGYYEQYF,TGTGCCAGCAGTTCGGCGACTAGCGGCTACTACGAGCAGTACTTC
-,TRBV9,15,few,TRBJ1-1,CASSPHGQMNTEAFF,TGTGCCAGCAGCCCCCATGGACAGATGAACACTGAAGCTTTCTTT
-,TRBV7-3,15,many,TRBJ2-3,CASSLTAGPTDTQYF,TGTGCCAGCAGCTTAACTGCAGGGCCCACAGATACGCAGTATTTT
-,TRBV2,14,many,TRBJ1-2,CARTNRNFMDGYTF,TGTGCCAGAACCAACAGGAACTTTATGGATGGCTACACCTTC
-,TRBV30,12,many,TRBJ1-1,CAWSNMGQAAFF,TGTGCCTGGAGTAATATGGGACAAGCGGCTTTCTTT
TRBD2,TRBV7-9,19,-,TRBJ2-2,CASSLAHRTSGSLAGELFF,TGTGCCAGCAGCTTAGCGCATAGGACTAGCGGGAGTTTGGCCGGGGAGCTGTTTTTT
-,TRBV2,14,many,TRBJ2-3,CASGGSLQADTQYF,TGTGCCAGCGGCGGATCCCTTCAGGCAGATACGCAGTATTTT
TRBD2,TRBV18,17,-,TRBJ2-7,CASSPLDGLAGGFEQYF,TGTGCCAGCTCACCGCTCGATGGATTAGCGGGAGGGTTCGAGCAGTACTTC
-,TRBV28,13,many,TRBJ2-5,CASSKRIQETQYF,TGTGCCAGCAGTAAAAGGATTCAAGAGACCCAGTACTTC
TRBD2,TRBV2,16,many,TRBJ2-2,CASSAQLAPDTGELFF,TGTGCCAGCAGTGCCCAACTAGCGCCGGACACCGGGGAGCTGTTTTTT
-,TRBV11-2,12,many,TRBJ2-4,CASSSRENIQYF,TGTGCCAGCAGCTCGCGGGAAAACATTCAGTACTTC
-,TRBV2,14,many,TRBJ2-5,CASRRASATGTQYF,TGTGCCAGCAGAAGGGCCTCCGCGACTGGGACCCAGTACTTC
-,TRBV10-3,14,few,TRBJ2-7,CAISESGLPYEQYF,TGTGCCATCAGTGAGAGCGGATTGCCCTACGAGCAGTACTTC
-,TRBV27,13,many,TRBJ2-7,CASSRTVGYEQYF,TGTGCCAGCAGCAGGACAGTGGGATACGAGCAGTACTTC
-,TRBV4-1,13,few,TRBJ2-3,CASRELARDTQYF,TGCGCCAGCAGGGAACTAGCCCGGGATACGCAGTATTTT
TRBD1,TRBV7-2,13,many,TRBJ1-2,CASSLDRGQGYTF,TGTGCCAGCAGCCTGGACAGGGGGCAAGGCTACACCTTC
-,TRBV28,13,-,TRBJ2-7,CTSSLPGAYEQYF,TGTACCAGCAGTTTACCTGGGGCCTACGAGCAGTACTTC
-,TRBV4-3,15,-,TRBJ2-7,CASSQEAGPLFEQYF,TGCGCCAGCAGCCAAGAGGCAGGGCCCTTATTCGAGCAGTACTTC
-,TRBV24-1,15,many,TRBJ2-1,CATSDFPGLWNEQFF,TGTGCCACCAGTGATTTTCCAGGACTATGGAATGAGCAGTTCTTC
TRBD1,TRBV19,19,few,TRBJ2-5,CASSILGQGAIPSQETQYF,TGTGCCAGTAGTATCCTAGGGCAGGGGGCAATCCCCAGCCAAGAGACCCAGTACTTC